This TCR beta chain was captured by sequencing in a study of response to subunit inactivated influenza vaccine. Broader study findings: Each seasonal flu vaccination may recruit only limited new T cells, authors suggested.

This clonotype was recorded a few times. Its antigen is unidentified. TCRdb recomputed calls from the RT-PCR reads with MiXCR, one row per CDR3 protein. Of about 780,000 distinct CDR3 sequences listed, around a sixth are singletons. The sequence derives from a middle-aged man who received an inactivated influenza vaccine. The input for sequencing was PBMCs from blood, taken more than 4 days after vaccination.

The CDR3 DNA reads as TGTGCCAGCAGTGATGAACTAGCGGGCACCTACAATGAGCAGTTCTTC. It yields the protein CASSDELAGTYNEQFF. The rearrangement joins TRBV2 to TRBJ2-1, with TRBD2 matching over 9 bases. The germline V gene encodes CDR1 SNHLY and CDR2 FYNNEI. Trimming cost V 3 bases and J 2 bases; bases outside gene matches: 5. This CDR3 is 16 amino acids long.